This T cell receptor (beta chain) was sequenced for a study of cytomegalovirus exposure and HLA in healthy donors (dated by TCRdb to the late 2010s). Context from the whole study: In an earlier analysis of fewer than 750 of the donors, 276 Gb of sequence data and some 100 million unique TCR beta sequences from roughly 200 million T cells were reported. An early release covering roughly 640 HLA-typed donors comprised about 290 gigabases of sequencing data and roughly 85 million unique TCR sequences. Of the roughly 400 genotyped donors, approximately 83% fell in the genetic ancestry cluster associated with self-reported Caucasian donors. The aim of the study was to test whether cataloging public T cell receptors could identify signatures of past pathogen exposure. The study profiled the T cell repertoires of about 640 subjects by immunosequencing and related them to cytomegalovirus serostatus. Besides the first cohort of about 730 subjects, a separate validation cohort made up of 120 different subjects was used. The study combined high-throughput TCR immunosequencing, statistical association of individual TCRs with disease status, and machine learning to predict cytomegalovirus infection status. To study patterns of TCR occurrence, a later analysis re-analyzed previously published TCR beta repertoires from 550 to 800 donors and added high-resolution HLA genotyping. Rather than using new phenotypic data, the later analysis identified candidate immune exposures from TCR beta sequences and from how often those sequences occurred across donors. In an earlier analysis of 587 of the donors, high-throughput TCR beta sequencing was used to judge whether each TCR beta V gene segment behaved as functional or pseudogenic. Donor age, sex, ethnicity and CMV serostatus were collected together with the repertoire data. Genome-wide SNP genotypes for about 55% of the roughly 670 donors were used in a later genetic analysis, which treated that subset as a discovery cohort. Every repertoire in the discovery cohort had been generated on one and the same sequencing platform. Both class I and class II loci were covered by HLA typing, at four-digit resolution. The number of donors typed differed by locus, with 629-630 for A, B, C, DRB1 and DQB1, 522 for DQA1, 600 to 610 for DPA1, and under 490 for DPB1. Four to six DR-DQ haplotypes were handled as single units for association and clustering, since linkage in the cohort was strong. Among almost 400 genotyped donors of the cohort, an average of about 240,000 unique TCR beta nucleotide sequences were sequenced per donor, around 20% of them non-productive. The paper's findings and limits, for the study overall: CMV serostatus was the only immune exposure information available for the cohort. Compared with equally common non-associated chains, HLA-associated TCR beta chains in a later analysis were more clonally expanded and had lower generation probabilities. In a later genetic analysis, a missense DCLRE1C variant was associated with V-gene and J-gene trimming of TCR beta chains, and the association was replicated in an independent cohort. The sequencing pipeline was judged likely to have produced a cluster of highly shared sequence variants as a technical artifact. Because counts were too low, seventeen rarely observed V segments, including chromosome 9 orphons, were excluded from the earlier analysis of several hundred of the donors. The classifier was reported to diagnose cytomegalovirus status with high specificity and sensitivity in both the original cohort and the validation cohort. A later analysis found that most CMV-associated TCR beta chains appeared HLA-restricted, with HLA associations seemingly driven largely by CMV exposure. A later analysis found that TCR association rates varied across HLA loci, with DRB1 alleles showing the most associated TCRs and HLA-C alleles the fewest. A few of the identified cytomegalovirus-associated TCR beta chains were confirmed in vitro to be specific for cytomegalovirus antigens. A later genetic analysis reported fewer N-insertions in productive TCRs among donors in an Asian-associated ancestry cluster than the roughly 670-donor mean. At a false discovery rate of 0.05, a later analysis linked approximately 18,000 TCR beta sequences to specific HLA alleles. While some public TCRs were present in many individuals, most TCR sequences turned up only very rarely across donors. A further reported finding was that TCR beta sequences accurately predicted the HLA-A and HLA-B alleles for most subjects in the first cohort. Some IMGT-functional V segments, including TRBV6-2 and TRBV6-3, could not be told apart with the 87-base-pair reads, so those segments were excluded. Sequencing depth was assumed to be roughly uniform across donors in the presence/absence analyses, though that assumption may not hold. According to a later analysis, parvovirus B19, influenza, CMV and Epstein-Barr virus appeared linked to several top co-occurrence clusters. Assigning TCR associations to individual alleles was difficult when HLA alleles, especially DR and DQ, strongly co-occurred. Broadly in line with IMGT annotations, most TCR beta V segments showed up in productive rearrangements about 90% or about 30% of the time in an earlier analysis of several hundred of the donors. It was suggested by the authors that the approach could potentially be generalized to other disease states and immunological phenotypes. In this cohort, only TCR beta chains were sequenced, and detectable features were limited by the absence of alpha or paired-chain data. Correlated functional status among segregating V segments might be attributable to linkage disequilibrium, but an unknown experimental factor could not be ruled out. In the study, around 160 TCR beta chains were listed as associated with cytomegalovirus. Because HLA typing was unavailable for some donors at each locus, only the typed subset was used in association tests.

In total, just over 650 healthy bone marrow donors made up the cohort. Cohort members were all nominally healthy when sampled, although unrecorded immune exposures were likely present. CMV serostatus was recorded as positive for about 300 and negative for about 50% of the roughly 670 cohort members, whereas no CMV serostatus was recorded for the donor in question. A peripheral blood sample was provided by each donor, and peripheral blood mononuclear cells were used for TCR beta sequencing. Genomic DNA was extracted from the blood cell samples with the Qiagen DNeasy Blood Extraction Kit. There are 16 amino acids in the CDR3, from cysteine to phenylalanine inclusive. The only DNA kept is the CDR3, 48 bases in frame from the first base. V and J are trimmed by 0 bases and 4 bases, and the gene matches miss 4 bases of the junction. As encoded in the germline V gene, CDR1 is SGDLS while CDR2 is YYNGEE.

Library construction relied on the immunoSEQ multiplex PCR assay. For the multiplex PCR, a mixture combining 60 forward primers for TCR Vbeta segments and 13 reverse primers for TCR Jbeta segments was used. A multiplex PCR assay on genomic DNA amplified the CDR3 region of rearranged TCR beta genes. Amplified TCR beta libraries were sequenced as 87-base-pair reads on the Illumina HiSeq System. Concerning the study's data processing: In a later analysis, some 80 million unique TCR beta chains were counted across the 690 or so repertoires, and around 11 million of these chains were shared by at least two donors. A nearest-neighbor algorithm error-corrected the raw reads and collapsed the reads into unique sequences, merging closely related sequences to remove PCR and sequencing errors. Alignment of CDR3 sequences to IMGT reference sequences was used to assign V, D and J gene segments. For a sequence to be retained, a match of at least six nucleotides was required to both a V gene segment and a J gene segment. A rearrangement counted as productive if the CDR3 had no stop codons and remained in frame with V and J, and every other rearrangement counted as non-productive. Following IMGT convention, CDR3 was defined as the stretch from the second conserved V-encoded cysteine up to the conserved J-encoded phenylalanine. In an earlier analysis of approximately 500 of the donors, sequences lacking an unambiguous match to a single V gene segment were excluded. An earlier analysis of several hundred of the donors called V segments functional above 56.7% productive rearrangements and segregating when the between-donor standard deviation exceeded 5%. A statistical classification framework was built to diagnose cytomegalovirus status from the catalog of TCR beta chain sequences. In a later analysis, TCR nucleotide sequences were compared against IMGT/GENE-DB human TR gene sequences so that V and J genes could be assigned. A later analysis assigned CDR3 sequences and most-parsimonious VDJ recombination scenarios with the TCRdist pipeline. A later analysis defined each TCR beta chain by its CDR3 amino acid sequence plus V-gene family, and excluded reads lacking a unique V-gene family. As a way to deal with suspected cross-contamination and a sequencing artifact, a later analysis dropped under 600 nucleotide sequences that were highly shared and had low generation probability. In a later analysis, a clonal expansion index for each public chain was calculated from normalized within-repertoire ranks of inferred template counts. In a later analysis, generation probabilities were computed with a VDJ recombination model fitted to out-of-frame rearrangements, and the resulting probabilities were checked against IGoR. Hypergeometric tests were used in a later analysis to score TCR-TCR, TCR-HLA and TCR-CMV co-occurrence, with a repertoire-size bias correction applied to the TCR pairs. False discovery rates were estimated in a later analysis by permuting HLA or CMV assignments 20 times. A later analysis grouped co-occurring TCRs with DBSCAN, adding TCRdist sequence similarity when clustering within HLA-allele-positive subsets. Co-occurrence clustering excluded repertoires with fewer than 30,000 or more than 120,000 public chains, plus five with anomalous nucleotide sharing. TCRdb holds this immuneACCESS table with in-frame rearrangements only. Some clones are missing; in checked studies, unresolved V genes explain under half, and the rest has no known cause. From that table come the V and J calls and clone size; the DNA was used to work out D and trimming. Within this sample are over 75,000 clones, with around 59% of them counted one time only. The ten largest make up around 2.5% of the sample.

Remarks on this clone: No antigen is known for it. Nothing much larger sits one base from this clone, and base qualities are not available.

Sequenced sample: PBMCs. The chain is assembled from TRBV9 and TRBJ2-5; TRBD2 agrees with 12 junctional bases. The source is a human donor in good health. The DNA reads TGTGCCAGCAGCGTAGGACTAGCGGGGGCTGGAGAGACCCAGTACTTC. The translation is CASSVGLAGAGETQYF. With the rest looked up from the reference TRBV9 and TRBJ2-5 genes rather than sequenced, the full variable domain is DSGVTQTPKHLITATGQRVTLRCSPRSGDLSVYWYQQSLDQGLQFLIQYYNGEERAKGNILERFSAQQFPDLHSELNLSSLELGDSALYFCASSVGLAGAGETQYFGPGTRLLVL.